This TCR beta chain was recorded in a study of early T cells in non-severe SARS-CoV-2 infection. There are many counts of this clonotype. CDR1 is MGHDK and CDR2 is SYGVNS in the germline V gene. Deletions cut 2 bases from V and 6 bases from J, with 5 bases between. This CDR3 contains 11 residues. TCRdb re-called the 5' RACE reads with MiXCR, one entry per CDR3 protein. The table records roughly 50,000 distinct CDR3 sequences, 8% to 10% of them present only once. This sequence was found in an adult who was a healthcare worker with PCR-confirmed SARS-CoV-2 infection or an uninfected control (not recorded which). The V call is TRBV25-1, the J call TRBJ2-7, with unresolved D. Source material: whole blood. The CDR3 bases are TGTGCCAGCAGTGAAAAGCTCGAGCAGTACTTC. This codes for CASSEKLEQYF.